This TCR beta chain was obtained from a study of T-cell reconstitution after alpha-beta-depleted transplantation in children. The CDR3 is made up of 12 amino acids. CDR1 is DFQATT, CDR2 SNEGSKA, per germline (reference sequence). V dropped 5 bases and J dropped 5 bases, with 9 bases sitting between them. Unique molecular identifiers featured in how the TCRbeta library was prepared. TCRdb itself ran the PCR reads through MiXCR, one entry per CDR3 protein. The repertoire holds around 300,000 distinct CDR3 sequences, with 11% as singletons. This clonotype was seen repeatedly, ten times or more. The antigen is undetermined. Study results and caveats: One year after transplant, T-cell counts and diversity came mostly from newly produced T cells. Reportedly, alpha-beta T cells present about two months post-transplant originated from several hundred expanded clones of graft origin.

The V and J genes are TRBV20-1 and TRBJ2-2; D is ambiguous. The sample in question was peripheral blood, obtained 180 days after TCRalphabeta/CD19-depleted stem cell transplant. The clonotype was recovered from a male patient between 2 and 10 years old who had a stem cell transplant for chronic granulomatous disease, so the T cells may come from the graft donor. This chain's CDR3 is CSAPRRTGELFF. The DNA for the CDR3 is TGCAGTGCTCCAAGGCGGACCGGGGAGCTGTTTTTT.